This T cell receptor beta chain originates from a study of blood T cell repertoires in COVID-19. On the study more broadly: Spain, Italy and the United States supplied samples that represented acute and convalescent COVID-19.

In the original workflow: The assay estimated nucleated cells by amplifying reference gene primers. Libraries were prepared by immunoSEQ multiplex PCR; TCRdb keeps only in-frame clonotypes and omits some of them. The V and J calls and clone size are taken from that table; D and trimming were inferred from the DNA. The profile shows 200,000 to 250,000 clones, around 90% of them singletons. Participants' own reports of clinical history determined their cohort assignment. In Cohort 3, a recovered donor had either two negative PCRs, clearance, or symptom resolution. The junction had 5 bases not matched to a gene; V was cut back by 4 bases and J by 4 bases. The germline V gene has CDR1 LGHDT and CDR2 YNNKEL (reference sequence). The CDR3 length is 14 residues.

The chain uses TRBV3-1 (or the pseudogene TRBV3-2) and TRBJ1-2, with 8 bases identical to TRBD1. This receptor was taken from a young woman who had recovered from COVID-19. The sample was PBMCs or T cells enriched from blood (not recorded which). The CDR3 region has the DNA TGTGCCAGCAGCCGCGAGGACAGGGTCTATGGCTACACCTTC. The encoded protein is CASSREDRVYGYTF.